Presented here are 3 T cell receptor beta chains from one specimen sequenced in a study of shared T cell receptors in the human thymus. Sequencing used immunoSEQ multiplex PCR; TCRdb keeps in-frame clones, though not all of them. The sample yields hundreds of thousands of clones, 88% seen once. A further study also used this sample, focusing on human thymus T cells.

The sequenced material came from thymocytes. These receptors all come from a boy under two years old with a congenital heart defect.

This chain connects TRBV5-1 to TRBJ2-7; TRBD2 might be the D (6 bases). The CDR3 consists of 14 residues. Germline CDR1 and CDR2: SGHRS and YFSETQ. Trimming took 5 bases from V and 7 from J, leaving 19 bases between them. This chain's CDR3 is CASSRWGDPWEQYF. CDR3 bases: TGCGCCAGCAGTCGCTGGGGGGACCCGTGGGAGCAGTACTTC.

This clone was seen a handful of times. The rearrangement links TRBV7-3 to TRBJ2-1; tentative D call: TRBD1 (5 bases). V lost 4 bases and J lost 8, with 18 bases in between. Per germline, CDR1 SGHTA and CDR2 FQGTGA. The length of the CDR3 is 15 residues. CDR3 bases: TGTGCCAGCAGCTCCTCCCGGACATCTCGGGATGAGCAGTTCTTC. Amino acids: CASSSSRTSRDEQFF. Variable domain in full (rest from reference TRBV7-3 and TRBJ2-1): GAGVSQTPSNKVTEKGKYVELRCDPISGHTALYWYRQSLGQGPEFLIYFQGTGAADDSGLPNDRFFAVRPEGSVSTLKIQRTERGDSAVYLCASSSSRTSRDEQFFGPGTRLTVL.

The CDR3 nucleotides read TGTGCCAGCAGCCAAGAAGCAGGCTATGGCTACACCTTC. Its translation: CASSQEAGYGYTF. The V gene is TRBV14, the J gene TRBJ1-2; D gene unclear. The CDR3 length is 13 residues. V was trimmed by 0 bases and J by 4 bases, leaving 6 bases between them. Germline CDR1 and CDR2: SGHDN and FVKESK.